In this sample, the clone carrying this T cell receptor (beta chain) turned up once. Its antigen remains unknown. A read error may produce the germline difference seen at one junction end. This sample was taken from a study of T cell repertoires in cytomegalovirus infection. CDR1 is LNHNV and CDR2 is YYDKDF in the germline V gene (reference sequence). This CDR3 has 13 amino acids. TCRdb re-called the reads with MiXCR, one entry per CDR3 protein. The sample has 700,000 to 850,000 distinct CDR3 sequences, about 30% seen once; the top ten hold over 10%. J is TRBJ2-2 and V is TRBV15, with a possible D match to TRBD1 (6 bases). The sequence was obtained from a human donor in good health (CMV status not recorded). Some clones in this sample may be carry-over from other donors' samples. This specimen consisted of cultured CD8+ T cells from PBMCs, obtained from culture after CMV antigen stimulation. The CDR3 region is CATRRGGTGELFF. As DNA, the CDR3 is TGTGCCACCAGAAGAGGGGGCACCGGGGAGCTGTTTTTT.